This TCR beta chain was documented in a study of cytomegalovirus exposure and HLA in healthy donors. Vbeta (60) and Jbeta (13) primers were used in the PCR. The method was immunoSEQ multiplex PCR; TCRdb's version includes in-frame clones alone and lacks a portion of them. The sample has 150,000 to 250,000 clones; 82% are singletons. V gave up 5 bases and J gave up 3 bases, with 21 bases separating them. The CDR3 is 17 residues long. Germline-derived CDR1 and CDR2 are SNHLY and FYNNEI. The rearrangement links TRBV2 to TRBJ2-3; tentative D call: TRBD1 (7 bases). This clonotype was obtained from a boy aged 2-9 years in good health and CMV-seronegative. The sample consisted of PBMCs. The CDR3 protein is CASSSTQGMGGTDTQYF. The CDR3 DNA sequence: TGTGCCAGCAGTTCGACACAGGGGATGGGGGGAACAGATACGCAGTATTTT. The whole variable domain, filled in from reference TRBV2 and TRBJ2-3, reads EPEVTQTPSHQVTQMGQEVILRCVPISNHLYFYWYRQILGQKVEFLVSFYNNEISEKSEIFDDQFSVERPDGSNFTLKIRSTKLEDSAMYFCASSSTQGMGGTDTQYFGPGTRLTVL.